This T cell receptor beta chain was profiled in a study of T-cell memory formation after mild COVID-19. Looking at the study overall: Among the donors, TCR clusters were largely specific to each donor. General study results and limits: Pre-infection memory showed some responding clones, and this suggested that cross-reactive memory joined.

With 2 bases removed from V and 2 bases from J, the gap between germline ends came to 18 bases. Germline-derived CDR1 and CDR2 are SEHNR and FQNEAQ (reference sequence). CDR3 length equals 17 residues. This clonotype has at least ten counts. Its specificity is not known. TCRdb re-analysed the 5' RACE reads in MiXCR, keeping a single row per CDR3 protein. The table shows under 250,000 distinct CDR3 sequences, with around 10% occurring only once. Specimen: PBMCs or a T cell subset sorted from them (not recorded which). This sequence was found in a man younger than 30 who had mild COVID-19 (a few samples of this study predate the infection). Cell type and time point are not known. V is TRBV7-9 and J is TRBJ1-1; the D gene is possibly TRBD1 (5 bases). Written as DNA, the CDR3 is TGTGCCAGCAGCTTAAGGAGGAGTGGGGCAGCTAACACTGAAGCTTTCTTT. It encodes CASSLRRSGAANTEAFF.